A single sample is the source of the 10 T cell receptor beta chains below, sequenced in a study of T cells in Graves' hyperthyroidism and ophthalmopathy. RNA transcripts gave rise to amplified TCR beta CDR3 regions. First-round RT-PCR targeting the TCR CDR3 was performed with the HTBI primer set. One entry per CDR3 protein, called by TCRdb with MiXCR from the multiplex PCR reads. The data contain hundreds of thousands of distinct CDR3 sequences, 30% to 40% of them singletons. The sequenced sample consisted of blood. These receptor sequences come from a woman aged 40 to 49 with Graves' hyperthyroidism.

In this sample, this clonotype turned up many times. The rearrangement links TRBV7-3 to TRBJ2-2; no reliable D call. V was clipped by 0 bases and J by 7 bases, with 9 bases between them. Germline V gives CDR1 SGHTA, CDR2 FQGTGA. This CDR3 contains 14 residues. The CDR3 region is CASSLTTGVGELFF. CDR3 nucleotides: TGTGCCAGCAGCTTAACGACCGGCGTCGGGGAGCTGTTTTTT. The variable domain in full, with the rest retrieved from reference TRBV7-3 and TRBJ2-2, is GAGVSQTPSNKVTEKGKYVELRCDPISGHTALYWYRQSLGQGPEFLIYFQGTGAADDSGLPNDRFFAVRPEGSVSTLKIQRTERGDSAVYLCASSLTTGVGELFFGEGSRLTVL.

The sample holds one count of this clonotype. An end of the junction differs from the germline gene, which may be a read error. The chain carries TRBV5-1 and TRBJ2-7, with 7 positions matching TRBD1. The CDR3 consists of 14 residues. The V gene's germline CDR1 is SGHRS and CDR2 YFSETQ. The DNA of the CDR3 is TGCGCCAGCAGCTTTTCGGGACAGTTCTACGGGCAGTACTTC. Protein sequence: CASSFSGQFYGQYF.

The V call is TRBV10-3, the J call TRBJ1-2; 9 bases fit TRBD1. Trimming at V came to 3 bases and at J to 2 bases, leaving 1 base not matched to a gene. CDR1 is ENHRY, CDR2 SYGVKD, per germline. This CDR3 spans 14 amino acids. DNA of the CDR3: TGTGCCATCAGTGATGGGACAGGGAACTATGGCTACACCTTC. Translated: CAISDGTGNYGYTF.

This chain connects TRBV5-1 to TRBJ1-4, with D possibly TRBD1 on 6 matching bases. Germline V gene lookup returns CDR1 SGHRS and CDR2 YFSETQ. The V gene lost 0 bases and the J gene lost 5 bases, with 11 bases spanning the gap. This CDR3 has 15 amino acids. DNA of the CDR3: TGCGCCAGCAGCTTGGAGGTAACAGGGAATGAAAAACTGTTTTTT. Its translation: CASSLEVTGNEKLFF.

V usage is TRBV12-3 or TRBV12-4 and J usage is TRBJ1-2; 8 nucleotides agree with TRBD1. CDR3 length equals 14 residues. V lost 6 bases, J lost 2 bases, and 5 bases stayed unmatched. Here the CDR3 DNA reads TGTGCCAGCAGCCCGGGACAGGACAACTATGGCTACACCTTC. This encodes CASSPGQDNYGYTF.

The chain uses TRBV24-1 and TRBJ2-5; the match to TRBD2 covers 13 bases. Germline V lookup: CDR1 KGHDR, CDR2 SFDVKD. With V trimmed by 6 bases and J by 3 bases, 6 bases remained unmatched. CDR3 length: 16 residues. Here the CDR3 reads CATSRPGLAGKETQYF. The CDR3 nucleotides read TGTGCCACCAGTAGACCGGGACTAGCGGGGAAAGAGACCCAGTACTTC.

This chain uses TRBV5-1 with TRBJ1-6; TRBD1 is a possible D gene (6 bases). The V gene's germline CDR1 is SGHRS and CDR2 YFSETQ. Trimming removed 5 bases from V and 5 bases from J, with 11 bases in between. CDR3 size: 14 residues. CDR3 amino acids: CASRPDRNNSPLHF. DNA for the CDR3: TGCGCCAGCAGACCGGACAGAAATAATTCACCCCTCCACTTT. Full variable domain (rest looked up from reference TRBV5-1 and TRBJ1-6): KAGVTQTPRYLIKTRGQQVTLSCSPISGHRSVSWYQQTPGQGLQFLFEYFSETQRNKGNFPGRFSGRQFSNSRSEMNVSTLELGDSALYLCASRPDRNNSPLHFGNGTRLTVT.

This clonotype appeared many times. This chain links TRBV4-2 with TRBJ1-6, with TRBD1 as a possible D gene (5 bases). Germline V gene sequence: CDR1 LGHNA, CDR2 YNFKEQ. The V and J ends lost 0 bases and 12 bases respectively, with 6 bases between them. This CDR3 spans 12 amino acids. The CDR3 sequence is CASSQEGLPLHF. The CDR3 coding sequence is TGTGCCAGCAGCCAAGAGGGACTACCCCTCCACTTT.

This clonotype was observed a single time. The chain has TRBV25-1 and TRBJ1-6, with D possibly TRBD1 on 6 matching bases. This CDR3 is 15 amino acids long. Per germline, CDR1 MGHDK and CDR2 SYGVNS. The V and J ends lost 1 base and 10 bases respectively, with 14 bases between them. The CDR3 nucleotides are TGTGCCAGCAGTGAATTTGGGCAGGGGTACTCACCCCTCCACTTT. Translation: CASSEFGQGYSPLHF. Together with reference TRBV25-1 and TRBJ1-6, the CDR3 gives the full variable domain: EADIYQTPRYLVIGTGKKITLECSQTMGHDKMYWYQQDPGMELHLIHYSYGVNSTEKGDLSSESTVSRIRTEHFPLTLESARPSHTSQYLCASSEFGQGYSPLHFGNGTRLTVT.

A few counts support this clonotype. The genes are TRBV7-9 and TRBJ1-3, with 7 bases lining up with TRBD1. Trimming cost V 5 bases and J 0 bases; bases outside gene matches: 10. The CDR3 has 17 residues. Per the germline V gene, CDR1 is SEHNR and CDR2 is FQNEAQ (reference sequence). CDR3 protein: CASSPGWDSASGNTIYF. The CDR3 bases are TGTGCCAGCAGCCCGGGGTGGGACAGCGCCTCTGGAAACACCATATATTTT.